These T cell receptor beta chains were read from a single sample in a study of T cells in narcolepsy. Repertoires were generated with immunoSEQ multiplex PCR, while TCRdb's copy carries only in-frame clones and drops some. The sample includes around 28,000 clones, 78% seen only once; the top ten take about 1.3%. Sequencing was carried out using CD45RA- memory CD4+ T cells from PBMCs. These receptor sequences come from a human donor with narcolepsy. CDR3s include the opening cysteine and the closing phenylalanine or tryptophan. The D gene is left open where the match is weak. Clone size is shown for a subset of rows, as once, few, many or a class of expanded clone.

>TRBV5-1|TRBJ2-7|-|-
TGCGCCAGCAGCTTGTTAGCAGTCTCCTACGAGCAGTACTTC
CASSLLAVSYEQYF
>TRBV2|TRBJ1-4|-|TRBD1
TGTGCCAGCAGTGGCCGGGACAGTTATAATGAAAAACTGTTTTTT
CASSGRDSYNEKLFF
>TRBV27|TRBJ1-1|few|-
TGTGCCAGCAGTACGGGCTCCCGAGCTTTCTTT
CASSTGSRAFF
>TRBV4-3|TRBJ2-1|few|-
TGCGCCAGCAGCCAAGGCGGGACGGCTTACAATGAGCAGTTCTTC
CASSQGGTAYNEQFF
>TRBV25-1|TRBJ1-2|once|TRBD1
TGTGCCAGCAGCTTCGGACAGGGGGGGTCCTATGGCTACACCTTC
CASSFGQGGSYGYTF
>TRBV6-5|TRBJ2-4|few|-
TGTGCCAGCAGTTACCTTCCACTAGCCAAAAACATTCAGTACTTC
CASSYLPLAKNIQYF
>TRBV19|TRBJ1-2|-|TRBD1
TGTGCCAGTAGTGCAGCCGGGACAGGGGTGTCGAGAGGCTACACCTTC
CASSAAGTGVSRGYTF
>TRBV7-9|TRBJ2-3|-|TRBD1
TGTGCCAGCAGCACTTTGGGCCTCGGGACAGGGGGTTTGAGAGATACGCAGTATTTT
CASSTLGLGTGGLRDTQYF
>TRBV2|TRBJ1-1|-|-
TGTGCCAGCAGTCCTTGGGGTAATTCTGAAGCTTTCTTT
CASSPWGNSEAFF
>TRBV15|TRBJ1-3|-|-
TGTGCCACCAGCAGAGATGTAGGCAGGAGCTCTGGAAACACCATATATTTT
CATSRDVGRSSGNTIYF
>TRBV6-1|TRBJ1-4|-|-
TGTGCCAGCAGTGATAGTTGGGGGAATGAAAAACTGTTTTTT
CASSDSWGNEKLFF
>TRBV19|TRBJ2-7|-|-
TGTGCCAGTAGTGAGGGCTACGAGCAGTACTTC
CASSEGYEQYF
>TRBV7-2|TRBJ2-1|few|-
TGTGCCAGCAGCCAGGACTACACCTCGGAGCAGTTCTTC
CASSQDYTSEQFF
>TRBV5-1|TRBJ2-1|-|TRBD2
TGCGCCAGCAGTTTGGGACTAGCGGACACCGACAATGAGCAGTTCTTC
CASSLGLADTDNEQFF
>TRBV6-6|TRBJ2-3|-|-
TGTGCCAGTTACACAGGGTTCAAAACAGATACGCAGTATTTT
CASYTGFKTDTQYF
>TRBV5-1|TRBJ2-3|-|-
TGCGCCAGCAGCTTGGACGGGGGATACACAGATACGCAGTATTTT
CASSLDGGYTDTQYF
>TRBV6-1|TRBJ1-1|-|-
TGTGCCAGCAGTGAAGTCACAGCGCTTGAAGCTTTCTTT
CASSEVTALEAFF
>TRBV28|TRBJ2-1|-|-
TGTGCCAGCAGTTTAACCTGGAATGAGCAGTTCTTC
CASSLTWNEQFF
>TRBV6-1|TRBJ2-7|-|TRBD1
TGTGCCAGCAGTGAAGTGGACAGGAGCTACGAGCAGTACTTC
CASSEVDRSYEQYF
>TRBV5-1|TRBJ1-2|-|-
TGCGCCAGCAGCCAGGTGGGACAATCTAACTATGGCTACACCTTC
CASSQVGQSNYGYTF
>TRBV5-1|TRBJ2-3|-|-
TGCGCCAGCAGCCTCACGGACAGCAGCACAGATACGCAGTATTTT
CASSLTDSSTDTQYF
>TRBV20-1|TRBJ2-3|-|-
TGCAGTGCTAGGCCGGGACCCACGCAGTATTTT
CSARPGPTQYF
>TRBV4-2|TRBJ1-2|-|-
TGTGCCAGCAGCCAAGAAGAGGGTTACTATGGCTACACCTTC
CASSQEEGYYGYTF
>TRBV19|TRBJ1-6|-|-
TGTGCCAGTAGTATAGTGGGACACGGGGGATCACCCCTCCACTTT
CASSIVGHGGSPLHF
>TRBV4-1|TRBJ1-1|-|-
TGCGCCAGCAGCTCCCCGGGGCAGATGAACACTGAAGCTTTCTTT
CASSSPGQMNTEAFF
>TRBV6-6|TRBJ1-1|few|-
TGTGCCAGCAGTTACTCGAGGGCAGGGGCCACTGAAGCTTTCTTT
CASSYSRAGATEAFF
>TRBV14|TRBJ2-2|once|-
TGTGCCAGCAGCCCTACAGGACGTTCGAACACCGGGGAGCTGTTTTTT
CASSPTGRSNTGELFF
>TRBV15|TRBJ1-5|few|TRBD1
TGTGCCACCAGCAGCTCCGGGACAGCTAATCAGCCCCAGCATTTT
CATSSSGTANQPQHF
>TRBV28|TRBJ1-1|few|-
TGTGCCAGCAGTTTAGGGTCGTACACTGAAGCTTTCTTT
CASSLGSYTEAFF
>TRBV11-2|TRBJ2-3|-|-
TGTGCCAGCAGCTTCGGGCAGGCGGTCACAGATACGCAGTATTTT
CASSFGQAVTDTQYF